The 8 T cell receptor beta chains below all came from one sample that was sequenced in a study of T cells in Graves' hyperthyroidism and ophthalmopathy. What was amplified from RNA transcripts were TCR beta CDR3 regions. The HTBI primer set drove a first-round RT-PCR of the TCR CDR3. In TCRdb, the multiplex PCR reads were re-called with MiXCR into one record per CDR3 protein. The profile shows about 480,000 distinct CDR3 sequences, around an eighth of them singletons. Sequencing was performed on blood. These receptors originate from a woman aged 18-30 years with Graves' hyperthyroidism.

This clonotype has ten or more counts. The chain uses TRBV5-1 and TRBJ2-7; D gene ambiguous. Germline V CDR1 and CDR2: SGHRS, YFSETQ. The CDR3 is made up of 12 amino acids. Trimming cost V 1 base and J 2 bases, with 4 bases left between them. The CDR3 spells CASSLNTYEQYF. CDR3 nucleotide sequence: TGCGCCAGCAGCTTGAACACCTACGAGCAGTACTTC.

At least ten counts were recorded for this clonotype. The chain has TRBV20-1 and TRBJ1-1; TRBD1 matches 9 bases. V trimming: 3 bases; J trimming: 0 bases; junction bases outside the gene matches: 5. CDR3 size: 15 residues. The V gene's germline CDR1 is DFQATT and CDR2 SNEGSKA (reference sequence). The CDR3 reads CSARDGQGLNTEAFF. The CDR3, as DNA: TGCAGTGCTAGGGATGGACAGGGGTTGAACACTGAAGCTTTCTTT.

This clonotype showed up many times. The chain recombines TRBV3-1 with TRBJ1-2; 9 bases match TRBD1. The CDR3 runs 16 residues. The ends lost 5 bases at V and 2 bases at J; junction bases unmatched: 9. Germline V gene lookup returns CDR1 LGHDT and CDR2 YNNKEL (reference sequence). This CDR3 reads CASSRTRDRVNYGYTF. CDR3 DNA: TGTGCCAGCAGCAGAACCCGGGACAGGGTAAACTATGGCTACACCTTC.

The genes are TRBV6-1 and TRBJ2-4, with no clear D. This CDR3 has 14 amino acids. Trimming cost V 5 bases and J 1 base, with 9 bases left between them. Germline CDR1 is MNHNS and CDR2 is SASEGT. The CDR3 nucleotides are TGTGCCAGCAGTCCCCCCTTGGCCAAAAACATTCAGTACTTC. Translating it yields CASSPPLAKNIQYF.

The V gene is TRBV7-8, the J gene TRBJ2-1, with 9 bases matching TRBD2. This CDR3 comprises 16 residues. Germline lookup yields CDR1 SGHVS and CDR2 FQNEAQ. V was clipped by 6 bases and J by 2 bases; unmatched bases: 8. The CDR3 is CASRKAGGGPYNEQFF. CDR3 coding DNA: TGTGCCAGCAGAAAAGCGGGAGGAGGTCCCTACAATGAGCAGTTCTTC.

Many counts were recorded for this clonotype. This chain uses TRBV7-2 with TRBJ2-7; D unclear. Germline CDR1 and CDR2: SGHTA and FQGNSA. The CDR3 covers 12 residues. The V and J ends lost 8 bases and 0 bases respectively, with 8 bases between them. Here the CDR3 reads CASLSSSYEQYF. CDR3 nucleotide sequence: TGTGCCAGCCTCTCGAGCTCCTACGAGCAGTACTTC.

This clonotype was seen more than once but under ten times. The chain combines TRBV12-3 or TRBV12-4 with TRBJ1-3; no clear D gene. V lost 6 bases, J lost 1 base, and 7 bases lay in between. CDR3 length: 13 amino acids. CDR3 amino acids: CASRWESGNTIYF. CDR3 nucleotides: TGTGCCAGCAGATGGGAGTCTGGAAACACCATATATTTT.

The table lists this clonotype with many counts. The chain links TRBV7-8 to TRBJ2-7; possibly TRBD1 for D (6 bases). The CDR3 covers 14 residues. The V gene lost 6 bases and the J gene lost 2 bases, with 14 bases spanning the gap. Germline CDR1 reads SGHVS; CDR2 reads FQNEAQ. CDR3 nucleotide sequence: TGTGCCAGCAGGCAGACAGGAACAACCTACGAGCAGTACTTC. Protein sequence: CASRQTGTTYEQYF.